A single sample is the source of the 13 T cell receptor beta chains below, sequenced in a study of blood T cell repertoires in COVID-19. Clones were sequenced by immunoSEQ multiplex PCR, and TCRdb holds only the in-frame ones, with some missing. The repertoire holds hundreds of thousands of clones, around 89% seen once, with 0.9% to 1.2% in the top ten. What was sequenced was PBMCs or T cells enriched from blood (not recorded which). All receptors derive from a man between 25 and 39 years old who had recovered from COVID-19.

The genes are TRBV28 and TRBJ2-2; tentatively, D is TRBD2 (5 bases). From germline, CDR1 is MDHEN and CDR2 SYDVKM. Trimming removed 4 bases from V and 3 bases from J, with 9 bases in between. The CDR3 totals 14 residues. CDR3 nucleotides: TGTGCCAGCAGTTCGCTCGGGGACACCGGGGAGCTGTTTTTT. It codes for CASSSLGDTGELFF.

The table lists this clone with a count of one. The chain's CDR3 is CASSMGTVNYGYTF. The DNA of the CDR3 is TGTGCCAGTAGTATGGGGACAGTTAACTATGGCTACACCTTC. The chain joins TRBV19 to TRBJ1-2; 7 bases line up with TRBD1. Germline trimming cut 3 bases from V and 1 base from J; bases unmatched to any gene: 2. Per germline, CDR1 LNHDA and CDR2 SQIVND (reference sequence). CDR3 length equals 14 residues. The full variable domain, its missing parts supplied by reference TRBV19 and TRBJ1-2, is DGGITQSPKYLFRKEGQNVTLSCEQNLNHDAMYWYRQDPGQGLRLIYYSQIVNDFQKGDIAEGYSVSREKKESFPLTVTSAQKNPTAFYLCASSMGTVNYGYTFGSGTRLTVV.

The rearrangement uses TRBV5-5 and TRBJ2-7; a weak D match, TRBD1 (6 bases). Germline-derived CDR1 and CDR2 are SGHKS and YYEKEE (reference sequence). V gave up 1 base and J gave up 1 base, with 12 bases separating them. This CDR3 is built from 15 residues. CDR3 residues: CASSLIQGTSYEQYF. The DNA of the CDR3 is TGTGCCAGCAGCTTGATACAGGGTACTTCCTACGAGCAGTACTTC.

V is TRBV19 and J is TRBJ2-1; 11 bases agree with TRBD2. The CDR3 spans 15 residues. The germline V gene encodes CDR1 LNHDA and CDR2 SQIVND (reference sequence). V lost 6 bases, J lost 4 bases, and 5 bases stayed unmatched. The CDR3: CASRTLAGVYNEQFF. The CDR3 DNA reads TGTGCCAGTAGGACACTAGCGGGAGTTTACAATGAGCAGTTCTTC.

This chain links TRBV7-9 with TRBJ2-3; D gene unclear. In germline, CDR1 is SEHNR, CDR2 FQNEAQ (reference sequence). V was trimmed by 6 bases and J by 1 base, leaving 14 bases between them. The CDR3 length is 15 residues. The chain's CDR3 is CASRPTQSGTDTQYF. The CDR3 DNA reads as TGTGCCAGCAGACCTACACAGTCTGGCACAGATACGCAGTATTTT. Together with reference TRBV7-9 and TRBJ2-3, the CDR3 gives the full variable domain: DTGVSQNPRHKITKRGQNVTFRCDPISEHNRLYWYRQTLGQGPEFLTYFQNEAQLEKSRLLSDRFSAERPKGSFSTLEIQRTEQGDSAMYLCASRPTQSGTDTQYFGPGTRLTVL.

The V call is TRBV3-1 (or the pseudogene TRBV3-2), the J call TRBJ2-7, with D possibly being TRBD1 (5 bases). Germline-derived CDR1 and CDR2 are LGHDT and YNNKEL (reference sequence). This CDR3 contains 15 residues. Trimming removed 4 bases at V and 2 bases at J, with 15 bases between. The CDR3 here is CASSRGSRDPYEQYF. The CDR3 nucleotides are TGTGCCAGCAGCCGAGGTAGCAGGGATCCCTACGAGCAGTACTTC.

The rearrangement links TRBV28 to TRBJ2-5; 8 bases align to TRBD1. From germline, CDR1 is MDHEN and CDR2 SYDVKM. The trim removed 4 bases at V and 2 bases at J, leaving 6 bases unmatched. CDR3 length: 15 residues. DNA for the CDR3: TGTGCCAGCAGTTCTCAGGGGGCCGGGCAAGAGACCCAGTACTTC. This codes for CASSSQGAGQETQYF.

The chain carries TRBV11-2 and TRBJ1-2, with D perhaps TRBD1 (5 bases). V shed 5 bases and J shed 6 bases, with 16 bases lying between them. The CDR3 consists of 14 residues. The germline V gene encodes CDR1 SGHAT and CDR2 FQNNGV. CDR3 coding DNA: TGTGCCAGCAGCCCGAGTGGGGGGTTCAATGGCTACACCTTC. Translating it yields CASSPSGGFNGYTF.

The V gene is TRBV29-1, the J gene TRBJ2-3; 8 bases are a match to TRBD1. Unmatched junction bases numbered 17, after V lost 3 bases and J lost 0 bases. Germline CDR1 and CDR2: SQVTM and ANQGSEA. CDR3 length: 19 residues. CDR3 sequence (DNA): TGCAGCGTTGACCGTAGGACAGGGAGGTTCGGCTTCAGCACAGATACGCAGTATTTT. Residues: CSVDRRTGRFGFSTDTQYF.

The chain links TRBV5-4 to TRBJ2-7; 7 bases match TRBD2. The germline V gene encodes CDR1 SGHNT and CDR2 YYREEE (reference sequence). This CDR3 contains 15 residues. Trimming cost V 4 bases and J 2 bases; bases outside gene matches: 9. This CDR3 reads CASSLGGGSPYEQYF. CDR3 coding DNA: TGTGCCAGCAGCCTGGGTGGCGGGAGTCCCTACGAGCAGTACTTC. Drawing the rest from reference TRBV5-4 and TRBJ2-7, the complete variable domain is ETGVTQSPTHLIKTRGQQVTLRCSSQSGHNTVSWYQQALGQGPQFIFQYYREEENGRGNFPPRFSGLQFPNYSSELNVNALELDDSALYLCASSLGGGSPYEQYFGPGTRLTVT.

This chain joins TRBV24-1 and TRBJ1-1; the match to TRBD1 covers 7 bases. V lost 0 bases, J lost 8 bases, and 2 bases stayed unmatched. The CDR3 totals 13 residues. Looked up from germline, CDR1 is KGHDR and CDR2 is SFDVKD. CDR3 protein: CATSDLAGGEAFF. CDR3 bases: TGTGCCACCAGTGATTTGGCAGGGGGAGAAGCTTTCTTT.

The gene calls are TRBV19 and TRBJ2-3; the match to TRBD2 covers 8 bases. The ends lost 4 bases at V and 3 bases at J; junction bases unmatched: 6. Germline-derived CDR1 and CDR2 are LNHDA and SQIVND (reference sequence). This CDR3 spans 15 amino acids. The DNA of the CDR3 is TGTGCCAGTAGTACCCTAGGCGGGAGGACAGATACGCAGTATTTT. Translated: CASSTLGGRTDTQYF.

J is TRBJ2-3 and V is TRBV13, with 9 bases lining up with TRBD2. V lost 0 bases and J lost 2; bases outside the gene matches: 9. CDR3 length equals 18 residues. Germline assignment: CDR1 PRHDT and CDR2 FYEKMQ (reference sequence). CDR3 DNA: TGTGCCAGCAGCTTAGGCAGCCTAGCGGGGACCTTCACAGATACGCAGTATTTT. This translates into CASSLGSLAGTFTDTQYF.